The 27 T cell receptor beta chains below were found in one sample sequenced in a study of T cells in Graves' hyperthyroidism and ophthalmopathy. Using RNA transcripts as the source, TCR beta CDR3 regions were amplified. The primer set for the first-round RT-PCR of the TCR CDR3 was HTBI. MiXCR, applied by TCRdb to the multiplex PCR reads, yields one record per CDR3 protein. The sample holds under 300,000 distinct CDR3 sequences, approximately 15% seen once. The sample was blood. Receptor source: a woman aged 40-49 years with Graves' hyperthyroidism.

This clonotype was detected many times. J is TRBJ2-3 and V is TRBV20-1, with D tentatively TRBD1 (5 bases). The ends were cut back, 1 base at V and 4 bases at J, with 6 bases in the middle. In germline, CDR1 is DFQATT, CDR2 SNEGSKA (reference sequence). The CDR3 totals 12 residues. CDR3 coding DNA: TGCAGTGCTAGAGGGGGCGCAGATACGCAGTATTTT. Its protein product is CSARGGADTQYF.

This clonotype has a count of ten or more. The chain has TRBV28 and TRBJ1-2; the D is unclear. This CDR3 is 12 amino acids long. The V gene lost 3 bases and the J gene lost 2 bases, with 4 bases spanning the gap. CDR1 MDHEN and CDR2 SYDVKM come from the germline V gene. CDR3 sequence (DNA): TGTGCCAGCAGTTTCTGGAACTATGGCTACACCTTC. This codes for CASSFWNYGYTF.

V usage is TRBV28 and J usage is TRBJ2-4; 8 nucleotides align to TRBD1. Trimming removed 9 bases from V and 1 base from J; junction bases left unmatched: 8. This CDR3 has 15 residues. Germline lookup yields CDR1 MDHEN and CDR2 SYDVKM. The CDR3 loop is CASDRGGAAKNIQYF. CDR3 sequence (DNA): TGTGCCAGTGACAGGGGAGGTGCCGCCAAAAACATTCAGTACTTC.

The chain is built from TRBV5-1 and TRBJ2-1; perhaps D is TRBD1 or TRBD2 (5 bases each). This CDR3 has 12 residues. Germline CDR1 is SGHRS and CDR2 is YFSETQ. Trimming pared 3 bases from V and 5 bases from J, leaving 6 bases between. CDR3 nucleotides: TGCGCCAGCAGCTCGGGACACAATGAGCAGTTCTTC. Its translation is CASSSGHNEQFF.

The CDR3 sequence: CASSRSGGVGYTF. CDR3 DNA sequence: TGTGCCAGCTCACGGTCAGGGGGAGTTGGCTACACCTTC. V is TRBV18 and J is TRBJ1-2; TRBD1 matches at 7 bases. With 4 bases clipped from V and 7 bases from J, the junction kept 6 bases outside the gene matches. The CDR3 runs to 13 residues. Per germline, CDR1 KGHSH and CDR2 LQKENI.

A few counts support this clonotype. The rearrangement joins TRBV10-3 to TRBJ2-5; TRBD1 matches at 9 bases. The germline CDR1 and CDR2 sequences are ENHRY and SYGVKD. The J segment lost 7 bases and the V segment lost 8 bases, leaving 8 bases of the junction unmatched. This CDR3 has 13 residues. CDR3 coding DNA: TGTGCCATCCGGACAGGGGAGGAGGGGACCCAGTACTTC. Translated, it gives CAIRTGEEGTQYF.

The count of this clonotype is one. V usage is TRBV7-9 and J usage is TRBJ2-7; D may be TRBD1 or TRBD2 (9 bases each). Trimming pared 5 bases from V and 8 bases from J, leaving 49 bases between. The CDR3 is 24 amino acids. Germline CDR1 reads SEHNR; CDR2 reads FQNEAQ (reference sequence). The CDR3 DNA follows: TGTGCCAGCAGCCCCTCGATGTTAGGGACAGGGAAGAAGCGGGAGGCTCTGAATCGTTACAAGCAGTACTTC. Translating it yields CASSPSMLGTGKKREALNRYKQYF.

This clonotype has more than one count but fewer than ten. The chain recombines TRBV3-1 with TRBJ1-2, with D perhaps matching TRBD1 (6 bases). The CDR3 sequence is 13 residues long. Germline V gives CDR1 LGHDT, CDR2 YNNKEL (reference sequence). Trimming removed 2 bases at V and 7 bases at J, with 11 bases between. The CDR3 protein is CASSQHRTAGYTF. CDR3 nucleotide sequence: TGTGCCAGCAGCCAACACCGGACAGCTGGCTACACCTTC.

This clonotype has ten or more counts. V usage is TRBV2 and J usage is TRBJ2-1; 13 nucleotides line up with TRBD2. Germline V CDR1 and CDR2: SNHLY, FYNNEI. The J segment lost 7 bases and the V segment lost 4 bases, leaving 7 bases of the junction unmatched. This CDR3 region has 16 residues. CDR3 DNA: TGTGCCAGCAGTGCCCCTAAGACTAGCGGGAGGAATGAGCAGTTCTTC. Translated: CASSAPKTSGRNEQFF. Supplemented by reference TRBV2 and TRBJ2-1, the full variable domain reads EPEVTQTPSHQVTQMGQEVILRCVPISNHLYFYWYRQILGQKVEFLVSFYNNEISEKSEIFDDQFSVERPDGSNFTLKIRSTKLEDSAMYFCASSAPKTSGRNEQFFGPGTRLTVL.

The sample holds many counts of this clonotype. The genes are TRBV7-2 and TRBJ2-5; D may match TRBD1 or TRBD2 (5 bases each). Between the trimmed V and J ends, which lost 5 bases and 1 base, there was a span of 17 bases. The CDR3 is made up of 16 amino acids. CDR1 and CDR2 from the germline V gene are SGHTA and FQGNSA. CDR3: CASSLGHGTFQETQYF. CDR3 bases: TGTGCCAGCAGCCTCGGACATGGGACGTTCCAAGAGACCCAGTACTTC.

Ten or more counts support this clonotype. The chain is built from TRBV30 and TRBJ1-6, with 9 positions matching TRBD1. V shed 2 bases, J shed 2 bases, and the junction held 4 bases outside the gene matches. CDR3 length equals 16 residues. Germline lookup yields CDR1 GTSNPN and CDR2 SVGIG (reference sequence). The DNA for the CDR3 is TGTGCCTGGAGTACAGGGGGCGCGACCTATAATTCACCCCTCCACTTT. As protein: CAWSTGGATYNSPLHF.

The table lists this clonotype with a few counts. The chain has TRBV12-3 or TRBV12-4 and TRBJ2-1; D is possibly TRBD2 (6 bases). The CDR3 is 15 amino acids. The V gene lost 5 bases and the J gene lost 4 bases, with 15 bases spanning the gap. Written as DNA, the CDR3 is TGTGCCAGCAGTGACATTAGGAGGGGATACAATGAGCAGTTCTTC. Amino acids: CASSDIRRGYNEQFF.

This clonotype occurred many times. The V gene is TRBV5-6, the J gene TRBJ1-5; 7 bases are shared with TRBD1. Germline V lookup: CDR1 SGHDT, CDR2 YYEEEE. V shed 4 bases, J shed 5 bases, and the junction held 6 bases outside the gene matches. CDR3 length: 14 amino acids. The CDR3 DNA follows: TGTGCCAGCAGCCCAAGGACAGGCCATCAGCCCCAGCATTTT. Its translation is CASSPRTGHQPQHF.

This clonotype was observed at least ten times. This rearrangement joins TRBV11-2 to TRBJ1-1; 10 bases are a match to TRBD1. Trimming took 5 bases from V and 1 from J; bases not matched to a gene: 7. CDR3 length equals 16 residues. Per germline, CDR1 SGHAT and CDR2 FQNNGV. The CDR3 loop is CASSLGGQGENTEAFF. CDR3 DNA sequence: TGTGCCAGCAGCCTGGGAGGACAGGGGGAGAACACTGAAGCTTTCTTT.

This clonotype was picked up many times. The chain links TRBV28 to TRBJ1-4; D perhaps matches TRBD1 (6 bases). The CDR3 is 16 amino acids. Germline V CDR1 and CDR2: MDHEN, SYDVKM. Trimming pared 3 bases from V and 4 bases from J, leaving 15 bases between. DNA of the CDR3: TGTGCCAGCAGTTTCAGGCAGGGGACAAATAATGAAAAACTGTTTTTT. Residues: CASSFRQGTNNEKLFF.

This clonotype was detected many times. This chain uses TRBV24-1 with TRBJ1-6; possible D gene TRBD1, 6 bases. This CDR3 has 16 amino acids. Trimming removed 0 bases from V and 10 bases from J, with 15 bases in between. CDR1 and CDR2 from the germline V gene are KGHDR and SFDVKD. The CDR3 DNA sequence: TGTGCCACCAGTGATTTGCCGGGCAGGGGAGGCTCACCCCTCCACTTT. This gives the protein CATSDLPGRGGSPLHF.

The chain has TRBV3-1 and TRBJ1-1, with TRBD1 as a possible D gene (5 bases). Germline assignment: CDR1 LGHDT and CDR2 YNNKEL (reference sequence). CDR3 length: 14 amino acids. V lost 6 bases to trimming and J lost 7 bases, with 18 bases between them. Here the CDR3 reads CASRPRGLNGEAFF. The CDR3 DNA reads TGTGCCAGCAGACCCCGGGGGTTGAACGGTGAAGCTTTCTTT.

The chain combines TRBV5-6 with TRBJ2-3; D remains ambiguous. Germline V gene sequence: CDR1 SGHDT, CDR2 YYEEEE. This CDR3 contains 14 residues. The germline V and J ends were trimmed by 4 bases and 0 bases, with 9 bases remaining between them. CDR3 loop: CASSTQRSTDTQYF. In nucleotides, the CDR3 is TGTGCCAGCAGCACACAGAGAAGCACAGATACGCAGTATTTT.

At least ten counts were recorded for this clonotype. This chain links TRBV20-1 with TRBJ2-5; no reliable D call. The CDR3 loop spans 12 amino acids. In germline, CDR1 is DFQATT, CDR2 SNEGSKA (reference sequence). V was cut by 1 base and J by 5 bases, with 8 bases left in between. This CDR3 reads CSARVSKETQYF. As DNA, the CDR3 is TGCAGTGCTAGAGTTAGTAAGGAGACCCAGTACTTC.

Concerning this clonotype itself: No conserved phenylalanine or tryptophan ends this CDR3, so it is likely a read error. The J gene is TRBJ2-5, the V gene TRBV6-9; D ambiguous. Germline-derived CDR1 and CDR2 are MNHGY and SVAAGI. Trimming left V 1 base short and J 2 bases short, with 5 bases between. This CDR3 spans 13 amino acids. This CDR3 reads CASSYLPQETQYL. The CDR3 DNA is TGTGCCAGCAGTTATTTACCGCAAGAGACCCAGTACCTC.

At least ten counts were recorded for this clonotype. The chain recombines TRBV28 with TRBJ1-5; TRBD1 aligns across 11 bases. This CDR3 spans 15 amino acids. The germline CDR1 and CDR2 sequences are MDHEN and SYDVKM. J lost 6 bases, V lost 3 bases, and 4 bases had no gene match. The CDR3 DNA follows: TGTGCCAGCAGTTTCTCGGGACAGGGGGGTCAGCCCCAGCATTTT. Translated: CASSFSGQGGQPQHF.

This clonotype was counted many times. The V call is TRBV24-1, the J call TRBJ2-3; the D is unclear. Between the trimmed V and J ends, which lost 9 bases and 9 bases, there was a span of 12 bases. The CDR3 consists of 11 residues. Germline V gene lookup returns CDR1 KGHDR and CDR2 SFDVKD. CDR3 in DNA: TGTGCCACCGCAGACCGAGCGACGCAGTATTTT. It encodes CATADRATQYF.

This clonotype was seen ten or more times. J is TRBJ1-2 and V is TRBV30, with 8 bases identical to TRBD1. The CDR3 spans 11 residues. Germline V lookup: CDR1 GTSNPN, CDR2 SVGIG (reference sequence). The junction had 3 bases not matched to a gene; V was cut back by 7 bases and J by 5 bases. CDR3 DNA: TGTGCCTTGGACAGGGTTTATGGCTACACCTTC. Its translation is CALDRVYGYTF.

This clonotype was observed many times. The chain uses TRBV27 and TRBJ1-1; D is uncertain. V lost 2 bases to trimming and J lost 9 bases, with 7 bases between them. Germline-derived CDR1 and CDR2 are MNHEY and SMNVEV (reference sequence). The CDR3 contains 11 residues. In DNA form, the CDR3 reads TGTGCCAGCAGTTTAGGCCCTCAAGCTTTCTTT. This gives the protein CASSLGPQAFF.

J is TRBJ2-1 and V is TRBV6-1; D not resolved. The V end lost 7 bases, the J end lost 3 bases, and 13 bases lay between the germline ends. CDR1 is MNHNS and CDR2 is SASEGT in the germline V gene. The CDR3 runs 14 residues. Here the CDR3 reads CASKIGRNYNEQFF. In nucleotides, the CDR3 is TGTGCCAGCAAAATCGGACGGAACTACAATGAGCAGTTCTTC.

This clonotype was seen repeatedly, ten times or more. The chain carries TRBV14 and TRBJ2-1; 7 bases fit TRBD2. Unmatched junction bases numbered 4, after V lost 5 bases and J lost 3 bases. There are 14 residues in the CDR3. The germline gives CDR1 SGHDN, CDR2 FVKESK. The CDR3 spells CASSSSGRYNEQFF. The CDR3 DNA follows: TGTGCCAGCAGCTCTAGCGGCCGCTACAATGAGCAGTTCTTC. The full variable domain, with the rest looked up from reference TRBV14 and TRBJ2-1, is EAGVTQFPSHSVIEKGQTVTLRCDPISGHDNLYWYRRVMGKEIKFLLHFVKESKQDESGMPNNRFLAERTGGTYSTLKVQPAELEDSGVYFCASSSSGRYNEQFFGPGTRLTVL.

This clonotype appeared many times. V usage is TRBV18 and J usage is TRBJ2-2; D unresolved. CDR3 size: 13 residues. Germline CDR1 reads KGHSH; CDR2 reads LQKENI. Trimming shortened V by 5 bases and J by 0 bases, and 4 bases separated the two germline ends. The CDR3 loop is CASSGANTGELFF. The CDR3 DNA reads as TGTGCCAGCTCAGGAGCGAACACCGGGGAGCTGTTTTTT.